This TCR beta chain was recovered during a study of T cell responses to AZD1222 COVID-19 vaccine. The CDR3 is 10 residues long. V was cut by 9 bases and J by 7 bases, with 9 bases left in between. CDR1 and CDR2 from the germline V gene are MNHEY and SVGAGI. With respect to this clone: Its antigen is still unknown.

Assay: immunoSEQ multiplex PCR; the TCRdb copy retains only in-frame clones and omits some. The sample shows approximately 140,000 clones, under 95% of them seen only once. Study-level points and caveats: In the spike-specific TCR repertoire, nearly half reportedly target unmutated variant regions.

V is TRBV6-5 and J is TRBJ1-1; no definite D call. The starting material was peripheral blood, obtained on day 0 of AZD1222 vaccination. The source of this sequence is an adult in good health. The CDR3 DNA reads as TGTGCCAGTGCCACGGTTGAAGCTTTCTTT. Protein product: CASATVEAFF.